This T cell receptor (beta chain) derives from a study of cytomegalovirus exposure and HLA in healthy donors. Looking at the study overall: In an earlier analysis, some 110 million unique TCR beta sequences were found from some 180 million T cells.

Use of 60 Vbeta and 13 Jbeta primers characterized the PCR. Method: immunoSEQ multiplex PCR; TCRdb's copy keeps in-frame clones and lacks some. Here the sample spans about 210,000 clones, approximately 86% being singletons. Per the germline V gene, CDR1 is LNHNV and CDR2 is YYDKDF (reference sequence). V was clipped by 7 bases and J by 6 bases; unmatched bases: 8. This CDR3 region has 14 residues. Findings of the study overall: In vitro confirmation showed three CMV-associated chains to be CMV antigen specific.

A word on this clone: Its antigen remains unidentified.

This TCR came from a woman aged 30 to 39 in good health and CMV-seronegative. The genes are TRBV15 and TRBJ2-2; TRBD2 matches 7 bases. The specimen sequenced was PBMCs. CDR3 DNA sequence: TGTGCCACCAAATATGGGAGGGCCGCCGGGGAGCTGTTTTTT. Protein sequence: CATKYGRAAGELFF.